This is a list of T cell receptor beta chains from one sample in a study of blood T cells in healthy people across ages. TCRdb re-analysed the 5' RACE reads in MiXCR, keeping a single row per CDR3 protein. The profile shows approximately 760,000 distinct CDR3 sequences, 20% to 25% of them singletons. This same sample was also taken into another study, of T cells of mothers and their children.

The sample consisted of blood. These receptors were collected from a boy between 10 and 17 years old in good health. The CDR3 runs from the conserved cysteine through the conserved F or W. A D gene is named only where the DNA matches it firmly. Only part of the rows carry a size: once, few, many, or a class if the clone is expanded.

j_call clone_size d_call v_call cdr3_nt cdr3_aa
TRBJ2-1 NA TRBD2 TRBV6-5 TGTGCCAGCAGACTAGCGGGAGTCGGGGAGCAGTTCTTC CASRLAGVGEQFF
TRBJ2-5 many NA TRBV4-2 TGTGCCAGCAGCGGAAGCGGCCCCCAAGAGACCCAGTACTTC CASSGSGPQETQYF
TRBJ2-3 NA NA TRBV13 TGTGCCAGCAGCTTAGGCCTCTCCCAGAAGCATCAGACAGATACGCAGTATTTT CASSLGLSQKHQTDTQYF
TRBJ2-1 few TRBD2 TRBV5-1 TGCGCCAGCAGCTTGGTAGCGGGAGACCGAAATGAGCAGTTCTTC CASSLVAGDRNEQFF
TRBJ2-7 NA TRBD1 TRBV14 TGTGCCAGCAGCCACCTTACCCAGGACAGGGGATCCTACGAGCAGTACTTC CASSHLTQDRGSYEQYF
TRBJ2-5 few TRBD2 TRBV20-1 TGCAGTGCTAGAGAAGACCTAGCGGAGCAGTACTTC CSAREDLAEQYF
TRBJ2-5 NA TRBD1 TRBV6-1 TGTGCCAGCACGGGACAGGGAACGGCCGAGACCCAGTACTTC CASTGQGTAETQYF
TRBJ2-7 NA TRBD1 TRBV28 TGTGCCAGCAGGCACGACAGGGGGACCTCCTACGAGCAGTACTTC CASRHDRGTSYEQYF
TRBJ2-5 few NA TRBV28 TGTGCCAGCAGTTTGCGGCAGGCACCAGGGGCCCAGTACTTC CASSLRQAPGAQYF
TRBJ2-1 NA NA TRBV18 TGTGCCAGCTCACGGATGAATGAGCAGTTCTTC CASSRMNEQFF
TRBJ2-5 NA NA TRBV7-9 TGTGCCAGCACTACGGGGAACAGCGTCGAGACCCAGTACTTC CASTTGNSVETQYF
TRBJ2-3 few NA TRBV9 TGTGCCAGCAGCCCGAAGGGCGGGCCCCTCTTCATCAACACAGATACGCAGTATTTT CASSPKGGPLFINTDTQYF
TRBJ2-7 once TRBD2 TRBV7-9 TGTGCCAGCAGCTCTCTAGCGGGAGAGTACGAGCAGTACTTC CASSSLAGEYEQYF
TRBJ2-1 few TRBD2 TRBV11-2 TGTGCCAGCAGCTTACGACTAGCGGGAGGGCCTAGCTCCTACAATGAGCAGTTCTTC CASSLRLAGGPSSYNEQFF
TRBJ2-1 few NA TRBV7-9 TGTGCCAGCAGCTTACAAGGGCATGAGCAGTTCTTC CASSLQGHEQFF
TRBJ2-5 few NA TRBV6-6 TGTGCCAGCAGTTATGGGGTGGAGACCCAGTACTTC CASSYGVETQYF
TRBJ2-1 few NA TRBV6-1 TGTGCCAGCAGCCTCGTCCCAGCCTCTGGGGGTGAGCAGTTCTTC CASSLVPASGGEQFF
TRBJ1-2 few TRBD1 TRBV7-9 TGCGCCAGCAGCCCCGGGACAGGGGTCCCCTTGGCCTATGGCTACACCTTC CASSPGTGVPLAYGYTF
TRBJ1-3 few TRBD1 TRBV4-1 TGCGCCAGCAGCCAAGTGGGACAGCGATCCGGAAACACCATATATTTT CASSQVGQRSGNTIYF
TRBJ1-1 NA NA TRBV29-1 TGCAGCGTTGAAGGGGGCCTTTGGGAGGGTACTGAAGCTTTCTTT CSVEGGLWEGTEAFF
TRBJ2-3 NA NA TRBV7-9 TGTGCCAGCATAATAGGGAGCGGAACGAGAACAGATACGCAGTATTTT CASIIGSGTRTDTQYF
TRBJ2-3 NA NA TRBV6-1 TGTGCCAGCAGGGGCGGGTTGAGGGAGCCCACAGATACGCAGTATTTT CASRGGLREPTDTQYF
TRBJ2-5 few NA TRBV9 TGTGCCAGCAGCGTCGGGACCATCCAAGAGACCCAGTACTTC CASSVGTIQETQYF
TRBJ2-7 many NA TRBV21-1 TGTGCCAGCAGCAAAGGGGACGAGCAGTACTTC CASSKGDEQYF
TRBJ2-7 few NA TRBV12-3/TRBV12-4 TGTGCCAGCAGTGCCCGGGACGTCTCCTACGAGCAGTACTTC CASSARDVSYEQYF
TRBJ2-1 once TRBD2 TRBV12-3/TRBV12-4 TGTGCCAGCAGCTCCCTTCAAGCGGGGCGTGGTAATGAGCAGTTCTTC CASSSLQAGRGNEQFF
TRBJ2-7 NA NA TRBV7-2 TGTGCCAGCAGCCCAGGGGGGGGGATCCTGCACTACGAGCAGTACTTC CASSPGGGILHYEQYF
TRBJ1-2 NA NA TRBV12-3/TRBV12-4 TGTGCCAGCACGGAGGCAACAGGGTCAGGCTACACCTTC CASTEATGSGYTF
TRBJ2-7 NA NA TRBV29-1 TGCAGCGCTATTGACAGATCTTCCTACGAGCAGTACTTC CSAIDRSSYEQYF
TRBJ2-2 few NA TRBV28 TGTGCCAGCGCACCCGGCGACATGAGGAACACCGGGGAGCTGTTTTTT CASAPGDMRNTGELFF
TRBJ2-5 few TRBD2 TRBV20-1 TGCAGTGCAGAAACTAGCGGGGGGGCCCAGTACTTC CSAETSGGAQYF
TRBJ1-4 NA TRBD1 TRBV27 TGTGCCAGCAGTCCCCAGGGGACAGTTAATGAAAAACTGTTTTTT CASSPQGTVNEKLFF
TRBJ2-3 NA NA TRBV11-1 TGTGCCAGCAGCTTTACGGACACAGATACGCAGTATTTT CASSFTDTDTQYF
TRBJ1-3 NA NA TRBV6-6 TGTGCCAGCAGGGCAGGGAACGGAAACACCATATATTTT CASRAGNGNTIYF
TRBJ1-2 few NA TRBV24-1 TGTGCCACCAGTGATTCAGGATACTTCGGCTACACCTTC CATSDSGYFGYTF
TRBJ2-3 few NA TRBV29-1 TGCAGCGTTGAATTGGTCTCGGGGGCGCCTGCCACAGATACGCAGTATTTT CSVELVSGAPATDTQYF
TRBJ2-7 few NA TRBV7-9 TGTGCCAGCAGCTCAGGGGTGGAATCGAGGAAGGACGAGCAGTACTTC CASSSGVESRKDEQYF
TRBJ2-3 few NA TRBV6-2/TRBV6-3 TGTGCCAGCAGCCCCGGGAACCACGGGGATACGCAGTATTTT CASSPGNHGDTQYF
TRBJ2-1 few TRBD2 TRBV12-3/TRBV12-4 TGTGCCAGCAACTCCCTAGCGGGAGTAAATGGTGAGCAGTTCTTC CASNSLAGVNGEQFF
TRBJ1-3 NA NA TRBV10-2 TGCGCCAGCAACCAACAGGGCTACGGAAACACCATATATTTT CASNQQGYGNTIYF
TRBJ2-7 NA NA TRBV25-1 TGTGCCAGCAGTGAATGGTCCTACGAGCAGTACTTC CASSEWSYEQYF